These 20 T cell receptor beta chains came from one sample sequenced in a study of cytomegalovirus exposure and HLA in healthy donors. PCR used 60 Vbeta primers and 13 Jbeta primers. Profiled with immunoSEQ multiplex PCR; TCRdb holds only in-frame clones, not every one. This table has more than 95,000 clones, roughly 78% appearing once. What was sequenced was PBMCs. The receptor source for this set is a man aged 25 to 40 in good health and CMV-seronegative.

This chain uses TRBV5-1 with TRBJ1-5, with D tentatively TRBD1 (6 bases). Germline V CDR1 and CDR2: SGHRS, YFSETQ. The CDR3 length is 16 residues. V gave up 3 bases and J gave up 4 bases, with 17 bases separating them. The CDR3 spells CASSCRHWGRNQPQHF. The CDR3 nucleotides read TGCGCCAGCAGCTGTAGACACTGGGGGCGAAATCAGCCCCAGCATTTT.

The genes are TRBV7-9 and TRBJ2-3; TRBD2 matches 7 bases. The CDR3 is 16 amino acids. Trimming at V came to 5 bases and at J to 2 bases, leaving 10 bases not matched to a gene. CDR1 and CDR2 from the germline V gene are SEHNR and FQNEAQ (reference sequence). CDR3: CASSALLAMITDTQYF. The CDR3 DNA reads TGTGCCAGCAGCGCCCTACTAGCGATGATCACAGATACGCAGTATTTT.

The rearrangement uses TRBV6-1 and TRBJ2-1; 9 nucleotides match TRBD2. V was pared by 1 base and J by 0 bases, with 7 bases of the junction left unmatched. CDR3 size: 18 residues. The V gene's germline CDR1 is MNHNS and CDR2 SASEGT. The DNA for the CDR3 is TGTGCCAGCAGTGAAGGTTTGCTAGCGGGGTTCTCCTACAATGAGCAGTTCTTC. Translating gives CASSEGLLAGFSYNEQFF.

This clone occurred a few times. V usage is TRBV9 and J usage is TRBJ2-7; D not resolved. Per germline, CDR1 SGDLS and CDR2 YYNGEE. V gave up 3 bases and J gave up 0 bases, with 10 bases separating them. The CDR3 is 14 amino acids. CDR3 in amino acids: CASSAGPSSYEQYF. CDR3 DNA: TGTGCCAGCAGCGCGGGTCCGAGCTCCTACGAGCAGTACTTC.

This clone was counted a few times. The rearrangement links TRBV4-1 to TRBJ1-5; unclear D gene. V was pared by 2 bases and J by 7 bases, with 12 bases between. Looked up from germline, CDR1 is MGHRA and CDR2 is YSYEKL. This CDR3 region has 14 residues. Here the CDR3 reads CASSQLTASQPQHF. The CDR3, as DNA: TGCGCCAGCAGCCAACTAACCGCCTCACAGCCCCAGCATTTT.

This clone was detected once. V usage is TRBV28 and J usage is TRBJ1-2; 10 positions agree with TRBD1. The CDR3 spans 16 residues. V shed 5 bases and J 7 bases; nucleotides not matched to a gene: 13. The V gene's germline CDR1 is MDHEN and CDR2 SYDVKM. The CDR3 sequence is CASSAMTGGAAGGYTF. The CDR3 bases are TGTGCCAGCAGTGCGATGACAGGGGGCGCCGCGGGTGGCTACACCTTC.

V usage is TRBV2 and J usage is TRBJ2-3; 11 nucleotides agree with TRBD2. CDR1 is SNHLY and CDR2 is FYNNEI in the germline V gene. V shed 7 bases and J 1 base; nucleotides not matched to a gene: 7. The CDR3 consists of 16 residues. As DNA, the CDR3 is TGTGCCAGCACGAGACTAGCGGGGATCCGCACAGATACGCAGTATTTT. Residues: CASTRLAGIRTDTQYF. Supplemented by reference TRBV2 and TRBJ2-3, the full variable domain reads EPEVTQTPSHQVTQMGQEVILRCVPISNHLYFYWYRQILGQKVEFLVSFYNNEISEKSEIFDDQFSVERPDGSNFTLKIRSTKLEDSAMYFCASTRLAGIRTDTQYFGPGTRLTVL.

The rearrangement links TRBV4-3 to TRBJ1-1, with D possibly matching TRBD1 (6 bases). V was cut by 0 bases and J by 3 bases, with 11 bases left in between. This CDR3 comprises 15 residues. The germline gives CDR1 LGHNA, CDR2 YSLEER. This CDR3 reads CASSQEPRGDTEAFF. The CDR3 nucleotides are TGCGCCAGCAGCCAAGAACCCAGGGGAGACACTGAAGCTTTCTTT.

CDR3 nucleotide sequence: TGCGCCAGCAGCCAAGGGGGGGGCTCCTATGGCTACACCTTC. Amino acid sequence: CASSQGGGSYGYTF. The chain employs TRBV4-3 and TRBJ1-2; D perhaps matches TRBD1 (6 bases). V lost 1 base, J lost 4 bases, and 10 bases lay in between. Germline V gene data show CDR1 as LGHNA and CDR2 as YSLEER. The CDR3 is made up of 14 amino acids.

The chain recombines TRBV29-1 with TRBJ2-7; TRBD1 aligns across 10 bases. This CDR3 has 13 amino acids. Per germline, CDR1 SQVTM and CDR2 ANQGSEA. J lost 5 bases, V lost 5 bases, and 6 bases had no gene match. CDR3 protein: CSVPGQGLHEQYF. The CDR3 nucleotides are TGCAGCGTTCCGGGACAGGGGCTCCACGAGCAGTACTTC.

The chain has TRBV2 and TRBJ1-3; 8 bases are a match to TRBD1. The CDR3 is made up of 16 amino acids. J was trimmed by 2 bases and V by 6 bases; bases with no gene match: 9. Germline CDR1 SNHLY, CDR2 FYNNEI. CDR3 in DNA: TGTGCCAGCAGCTACGTACAGGGGGGGACTGGAAACACCATATATTTT. Amino acid sequence: CASSYVQGGTGNTIYF.

The rearrangement joins TRBV19 to TRBJ1-2; 9 nucleotides match TRBD1. The CDR3 spans 17 residues. The V gene's germline CDR1 is LNHDA and CDR2 SQIVND (reference sequence). Trimming removed 6 bases from V and 4 bases from J; junction bases left unmatched: 15. CDR3 in DNA: TGTGCCAGTAGCAGTCTGGCGGGACAGGGCATTTTCTATGGCTACACCTTC. It is translated as CASSSLAGQGIFYGYTF.

The V call is TRBV5-1, the J call TRBJ2-7; the D gene is possibly TRBD1 (5 bases). The CDR3 has 13 amino acids. The V end was cut by 7 bases, the J end by 5 bases, with 16 bases between. CDR1 and CDR2 from the germline V gene are SGHRS and YFSETQ. This chain's CDR3 is CASQKTAGDEQYF. CDR3 nucleotides: TGCGCCAGCCAGAAGACAGCTGGAGACGAGCAGTACTTC.

This clone was counted only a few times. The chain has TRBV7-2 and TRBJ1-1, with D perhaps TRBD1 (6 bases). V was cut by 7 bases and J by 1 base, with 19 bases left in between. Germline V gives CDR1 SGHTA, CDR2 FQGNSA. The CDR3 is 16 residues long. The CDR3 DNA reads as TGTGCCAGCACCCCCCTCGGAGGGGGGGCGAACACTGAAGCTTTCTTT. Translated, it gives CASTPLGGGANTEAFF.

J is TRBJ2-2 and V is TRBV10-1; D might be TRBD1 (5 bases). CDR3 length equals 16 residues. V was trimmed by 5 bases and J by 1 base, leaving 14 bases between them. Per the germline V gene, CDR1 is WNHNN and CDR2 is SYGVQD (reference sequence). This chain's CDR3 is CASSPTQDRNTGELFF. In nucleotides, the CDR3 is TGCGCCAGCAGTCCGACCCAAGACAGGAACACCGGGGAGCTGTTTTTT.

This chain connects TRBV27 to TRBJ2-7, with 10 bases identical to TRBD2. CDR1 and CDR2 (germline): MNHEY, SMNVEV (reference sequence). This CDR3 spans 16 amino acids. J gave up 4 bases and V 5 bases, and 11 bases lay outside the gene matches. CDR3 amino acids: CASSLSGGDRPYEQYF. DNA for the CDR3: TGTGCCAGCAGTCTAAGCGGGGGGGACCGACCTTACGAGCAGTACTTC.

V is TRBV7-9 and J is TRBJ2-5; the match to TRBD2 covers 11 bases. The J call is uncertain, as TRBJ2-7 better fits the DNA end. This CDR3 has 15 residues. The germline V gene encodes CDR1 SEHNR and CDR2 FQNEAQ (reference sequence). The DNA for the CDR3 is TGTGCCAGCAGCCCTCCCGGGACTAGCGGCTACGAGCAGTACTTC. Translated: CASSPPGTSGYEQYF.

DNA for the CDR3: TGTGCCAGCACCATTGTGGGCAGGGAAGAGACCCAGTACTTC. Its protein product is CASTIVGREETQYF. The chain uses TRBV28 and TRBJ2-5, with D perhaps matching TRBD1 (5 bases). Trimming took off 7 bases at V and 3 bases at J, with 15 bases between the two ends. Per germline, CDR1 MDHEN and CDR2 SYDVKM. The CDR3 is 14 residues long.

The J gene is TRBJ1-6, the V gene TRBV6-5; TRBD1 matches 7 bases. Germline assignment: CDR1 MNHEY and CDR2 SVGAGI. Germline trimming cut 5 bases from V and 8 bases from J; bases unmatched to any gene: 6. The CDR3 is made up of 14 amino acids. The CDR3 loop reads CASSNRGRDSPLHF. CDR3 nucleotide sequence: TGTGCCAGCAGTAACAGGGGTAGGGATTCACCCCTCCACTTT.

The table lists this clone with a few counts. J is TRBJ2-5 and V is TRBV5-1; 8 bases line up with TRBD1. The V gene's germline CDR1 is SGHRS and CDR2 YFSETQ. The ends lost 0 bases at V and 5 bases at J; junction bases unmatched: 0. This CDR3 comprises 13 residues. CDR3 amino acids: CASSLGDRETQYF. Here the CDR3 DNA reads TGCGCCAGCAGCTTGGGGGACAGGGAGACCCAGTACTTC.